Shown below are 9 T cell receptor beta chains from a single sample sequenced in a study of response to subunit inactivated influenza vaccine. TCRdb fed the RT-PCR reads into MiXCR, producing one record per CDR3 protein. Of some 570,000 distinct CDR3 sequences listed, about 10% are singletons. The same sample was also used in a study of T cells expressing NK-cell markers. That publication notes: Generation of TCR beta cDNA was performed by 5'RACE template switching incorporating UMIs.

The sample in question was PBMCs from blood, obtained on the day of vaccination. The receptors were gathered from a man aged 50 to 59 who received an inactivated influenza vaccine.

This chain uses TRBV13 with TRBJ1-1; D unresolved. CDR3 size: 14 residues. Germline values: CDR1 PRHDT, CDR2 FYEKMQ (reference sequence). Trimming left V 2 bases short and J 3 bases short, with 10 bases between. The CDR3 DNA reads as TGTGCCAGCAGCTTAACTTTTGGGTACACTGAAGCTTTCTTT. It is translated as CASSLTFGYTEAFF.

This clonotype was recorded a few times. The rearrangement links TRBV20-1 to TRBJ1-5; no definite D call. Between the trimmed V and J ends, which lost 1 base and 3 bases, there was a span of 16 bases. The CDR3 consists of 16 residues. The germline gives CDR1 DFQATT, CDR2 SNEGSKA (reference sequence). The CDR3 DNA reads as TGCAGTGCTAGAGGGTCTCGGGGTATTGACAATCAGCCCCAGCATTTT. Amino acid sequence: CSARGSRGIDNQPQHF.

This clonotype showed up just a few times. V and J are TRBV6-5 and TRBJ1-6; D unclear. Trimming cost V 0 bases and J 10 bases, with 13 bases left between them. This CDR3 has 15 amino acids. Per the germline V gene, CDR1 is MNHEY and CDR2 is SVGAGI. In nucleotides, the CDR3 is TGTGCCAGCAGTTACTCGAGTACGGCGAACTCACCCCTCCACTTT. The encoded protein is CASSYSSTANSPLHF.

The V call is TRBV7-9, the J call TRBJ2-5; D might be TRBD1 (6 bases). V shed 2 bases and J shed 0 bases, with 7 bases lying between them. There are 14 residues in the CDR3. CDR1 is SEHNR, CDR2 FQNEAQ, per germline (reference sequence). The CDR3 here is CASSLRTDQETQYF. The CDR3, as DNA: TGTGCCAGCAGCTTAAGGACAGACCAAGAGACCCAGTACTTC.

The chain has TRBV29-1 and TRBJ2-1; D could derive from TRBD1 or TRBD2 (5 bases each). The V gene's germline CDR1 is SQVTM and CDR2 ANQGSEA. This CDR3 has 15 residues. The ends were cut back, 4 bases at V and 2 bases at J, with 15 bases in the middle. The CDR3 protein is CSVARARGAYNEQFF. The CDR3 nucleotides are TGCAGCGTTGCCAGGGCGAGAGGGGCCTACAATGAGCAGTTCTTC.

This clonotype was observed many times. V and J are TRBV18 and TRBJ2-1; 12 bases are shared with TRBD2. V shed 3 bases and J 3 bases; nucleotides not matched to a gene: 6. Per the germline V gene, CDR1 is KGHSH and CDR2 is LQKENI. CDR3 length: 17 amino acids. This CDR3 is CASSPGLAGRNYNEQFF. In DNA, the CDR3 is TGTGCCAGCTCACCGGGACTAGCGGGTAGAAACTACAATGAGCAGTTCTTC.

The chain has TRBV19 and TRBJ2-7; 9 bases fit TRBD1. The CDR3 contains 15 residues. Per the germline V gene, CDR1 is LNHDA and CDR2 is SQIVND (reference sequence). The ends lost 4 bases at V and 5 bases at J; junction bases unmatched: 9. The CDR3 DNA follows: TGTGCCAGTAGTACCAGACAGGGGGGGCTGGACGAGCAGTACTTC. Translated: CASSTRQGGLDEQYF.

This clonotype was observed a handful of times. The DNA for the CDR3 is TGCAGTGCCCGCAGGGACTATGAGCAGTTCTTC. The encoded protein is CSARRDYEQFF. This chain uses TRBV20-1 with TRBJ2-1; maybe TRBD2 (6 bases). Germline CDR1 and CDR2: DFQATT and SNEGSKA (reference sequence). The CDR3 is made up of 11 amino acids. V lost 6 bases to trimming and J lost 8 bases, with 11 bases between them.

This clonotype was seen repeatedly, ten times or more. The chain couples TRBV19 to TRBJ1-5; D is unclear. The CDR3 contains 14 residues. CDR1 and CDR2 from the germline V gene are LNHDA and SQIVND (reference sequence). The V gene lost 5 bases and the J gene lost 1 base, with 9 bases spanning the gap. This chain's CDR3 is CASSPSGSNQPQHF. CDR3 nucleotides: TGTGCCAGTAGTCCCAGTGGGAGCAATCAGCCCCAGCATTTT.